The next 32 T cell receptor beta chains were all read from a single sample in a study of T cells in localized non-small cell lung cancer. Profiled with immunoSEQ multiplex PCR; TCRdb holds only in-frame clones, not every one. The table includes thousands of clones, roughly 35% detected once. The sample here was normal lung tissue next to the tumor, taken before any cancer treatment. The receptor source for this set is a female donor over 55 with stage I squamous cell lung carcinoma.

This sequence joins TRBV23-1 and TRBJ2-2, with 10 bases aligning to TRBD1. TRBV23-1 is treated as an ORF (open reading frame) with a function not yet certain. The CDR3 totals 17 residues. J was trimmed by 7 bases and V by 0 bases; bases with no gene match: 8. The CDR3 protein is CASSQSRDRGRIGELFF. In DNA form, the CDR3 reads TGCGCCAGCAGTCAATCCCGGGACAGGGGAAGGATCGGGGAGCTGTTTTTT.

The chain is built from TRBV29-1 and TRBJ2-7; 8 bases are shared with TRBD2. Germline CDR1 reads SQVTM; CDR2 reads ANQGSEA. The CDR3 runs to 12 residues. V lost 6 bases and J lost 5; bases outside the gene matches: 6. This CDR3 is CSVGLGYHEQYF. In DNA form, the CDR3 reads TGCAGCGTGGGACTAGGCTACCACGAGCAGTACTTC.

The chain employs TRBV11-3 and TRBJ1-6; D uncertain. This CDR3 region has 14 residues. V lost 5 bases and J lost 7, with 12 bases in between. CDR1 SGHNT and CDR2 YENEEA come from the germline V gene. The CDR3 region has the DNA TGTGCCAGCAGCCCTCCGGCGCTCAATTCACCCCTCCACTTT. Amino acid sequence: CASSPPALNSPLHF.

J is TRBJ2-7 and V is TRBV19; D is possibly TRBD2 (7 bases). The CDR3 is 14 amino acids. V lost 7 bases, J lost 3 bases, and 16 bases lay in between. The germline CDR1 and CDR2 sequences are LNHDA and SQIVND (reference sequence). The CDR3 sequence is CASKPWGGNYEQYF. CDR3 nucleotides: TGTGCCAGTAAACCCTGGGGGGGCAACTACGAGCAGTACTTC.

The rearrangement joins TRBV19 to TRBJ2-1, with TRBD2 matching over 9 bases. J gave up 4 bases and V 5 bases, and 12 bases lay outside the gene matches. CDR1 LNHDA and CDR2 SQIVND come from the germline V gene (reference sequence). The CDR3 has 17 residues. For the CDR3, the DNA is TGTGCCAGTAGTGCCCGATTATCTAGCGGGGTTTACAATGAGCAGTTCTTC. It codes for CASSARLSSGVYNEQFF.

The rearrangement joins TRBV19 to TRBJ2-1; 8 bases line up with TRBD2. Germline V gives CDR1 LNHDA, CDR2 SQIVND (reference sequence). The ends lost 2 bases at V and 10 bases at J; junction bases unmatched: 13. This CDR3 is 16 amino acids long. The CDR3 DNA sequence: TGTGCCAGTAGTATACGCCCCGGGACTAGAAGCAGCGAGCAGTTCTTC. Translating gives CASSIRPGTRSSEQFF.

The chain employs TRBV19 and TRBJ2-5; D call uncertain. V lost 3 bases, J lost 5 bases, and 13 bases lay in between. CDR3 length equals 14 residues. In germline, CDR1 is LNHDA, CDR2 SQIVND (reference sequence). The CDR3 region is CASSMVTAGETQYF. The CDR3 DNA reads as TGTGCCAGTAGTATGGTGACTGCCGGCGAGACCCAGTACTTC.

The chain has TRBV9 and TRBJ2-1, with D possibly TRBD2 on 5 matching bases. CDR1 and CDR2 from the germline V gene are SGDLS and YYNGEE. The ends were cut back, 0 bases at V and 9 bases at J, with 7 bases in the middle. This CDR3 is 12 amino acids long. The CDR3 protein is CASSVGGGEQFF. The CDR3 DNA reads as TGTGCCAGCAGCGTAGGAGGAGGTGAGCAGTTCTTC.

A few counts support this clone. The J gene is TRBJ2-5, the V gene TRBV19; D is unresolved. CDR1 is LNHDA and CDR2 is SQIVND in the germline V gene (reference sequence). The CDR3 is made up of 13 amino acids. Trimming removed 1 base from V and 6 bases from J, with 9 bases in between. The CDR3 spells CASSIGAQQTQYF. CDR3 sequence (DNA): TGTGCCAGTAGTATAGGGGCACAGCAGACCCAGTACTTC.

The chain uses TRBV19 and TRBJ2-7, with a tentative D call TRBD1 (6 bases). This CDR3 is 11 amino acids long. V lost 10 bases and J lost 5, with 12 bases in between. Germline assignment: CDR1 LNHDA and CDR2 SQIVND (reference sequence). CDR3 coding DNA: TGTGCCACCCTAAGGGGGAACGAGCAGTACTTC. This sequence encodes CATLRGNEQYF.

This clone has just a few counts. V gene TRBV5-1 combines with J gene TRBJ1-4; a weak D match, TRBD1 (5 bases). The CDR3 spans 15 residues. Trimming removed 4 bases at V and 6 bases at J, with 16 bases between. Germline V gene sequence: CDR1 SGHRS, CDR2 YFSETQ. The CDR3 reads CASSPAGGEDEKLFF. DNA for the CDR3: TGCGCCAGCAGCCCAGCCGGGGGGGAGGATGAAAAACTGTTTTTT.

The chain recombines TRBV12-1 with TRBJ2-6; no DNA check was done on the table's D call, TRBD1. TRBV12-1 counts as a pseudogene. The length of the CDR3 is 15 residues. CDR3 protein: CASSVGQSRANVLTF. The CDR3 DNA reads TGTGCCAGCAGCGTAGGACAAAGTCGGGCCAACGTCCTGACTTTC.

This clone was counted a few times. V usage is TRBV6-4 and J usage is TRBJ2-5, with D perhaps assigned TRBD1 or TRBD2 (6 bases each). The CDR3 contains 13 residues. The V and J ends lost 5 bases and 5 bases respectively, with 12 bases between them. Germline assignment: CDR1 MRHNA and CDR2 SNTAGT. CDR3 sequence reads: CASSYGGRETQYF. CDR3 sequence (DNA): TGTGCCAGCAGTTACGGGGGCCGGGAGACCCAGTACTTC.

The CDR3 sequence is CASSISDGYTF. In nucleotides, the CDR3 is TGTGCCAGTAGTATTTCGGACGGCTACACCTTC. V gene TRBV19 combines with J gene TRBJ1-2; D gene uncertain. This CDR3 comprises 11 residues. Looked up from germline, CDR1 is LNHDA and CDR2 is SQIVND (reference sequence). Trimming removed 3 bases from V and 8 bases from J, with 7 bases in between.

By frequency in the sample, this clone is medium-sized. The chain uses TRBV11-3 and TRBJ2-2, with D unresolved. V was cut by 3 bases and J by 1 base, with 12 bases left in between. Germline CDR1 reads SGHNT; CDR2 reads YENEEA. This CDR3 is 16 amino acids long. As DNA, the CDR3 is TGTGCCAGCAGCTTTGTGGGCGGCTTGAACACCGGGGAGCTGTTTTTT. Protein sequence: CASSFVGGLNTGELFF.

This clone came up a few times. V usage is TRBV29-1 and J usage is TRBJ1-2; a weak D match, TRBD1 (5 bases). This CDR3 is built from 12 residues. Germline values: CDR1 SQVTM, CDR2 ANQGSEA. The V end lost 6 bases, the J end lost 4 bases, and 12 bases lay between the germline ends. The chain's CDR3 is CSVERTSYGYTF. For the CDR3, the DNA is TGCAGCGTGGAGAGGACAAGCTATGGCTACACCTTC.

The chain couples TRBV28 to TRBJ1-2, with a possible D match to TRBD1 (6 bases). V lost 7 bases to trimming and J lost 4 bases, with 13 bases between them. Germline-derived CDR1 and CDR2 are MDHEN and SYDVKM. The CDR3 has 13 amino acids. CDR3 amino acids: CASIPTGFYGYTF. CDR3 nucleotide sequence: TGTGCCAGCATCCCTACAGGGTTCTATGGCTACACCTTC.

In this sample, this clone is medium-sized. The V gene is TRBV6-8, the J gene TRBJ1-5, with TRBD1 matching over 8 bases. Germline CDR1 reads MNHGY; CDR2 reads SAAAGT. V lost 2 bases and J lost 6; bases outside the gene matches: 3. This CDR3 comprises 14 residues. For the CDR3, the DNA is TGTGCCAGCAGTTACGCGGACAGGGCTCAGCCCCAGCATTTT. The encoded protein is CASSYADRAQPQHF.

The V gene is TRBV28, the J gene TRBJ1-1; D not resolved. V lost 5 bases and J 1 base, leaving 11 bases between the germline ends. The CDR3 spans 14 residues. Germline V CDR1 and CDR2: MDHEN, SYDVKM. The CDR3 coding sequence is TGTGCCAGCAGTCCACCCAGAAAGAACACTGAAGCTTTCTTT. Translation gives CASSPPRKNTEAFF. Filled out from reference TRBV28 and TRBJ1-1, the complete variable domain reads DVKVTQSSRYLVKRTGEKVFLECVQDMDHENMFWYRQDPGLGLRLIYFSYDVKMKEKGDIPEGYSVSREKKERFSLILESASTNQTSMYLCASSPPRKNTEAFFGQGTRLTVV.

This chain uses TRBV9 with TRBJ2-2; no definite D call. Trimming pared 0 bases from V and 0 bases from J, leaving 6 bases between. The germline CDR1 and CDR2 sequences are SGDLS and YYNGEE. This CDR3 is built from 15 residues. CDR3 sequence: CASSVDSANTGELFF. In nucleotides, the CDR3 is TGTGCCAGCAGCGTAGACAGTGCGAACACCGGGGAGCTGTTTTTT.

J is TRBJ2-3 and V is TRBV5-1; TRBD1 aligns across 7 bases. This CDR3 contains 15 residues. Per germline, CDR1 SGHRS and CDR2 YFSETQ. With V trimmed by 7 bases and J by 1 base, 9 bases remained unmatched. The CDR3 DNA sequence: TGCGCCAGCTCTAGAGGGGGCGTAGGCACAGATACGCAGTATTTT. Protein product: CASSRGGVGTDTQYF.

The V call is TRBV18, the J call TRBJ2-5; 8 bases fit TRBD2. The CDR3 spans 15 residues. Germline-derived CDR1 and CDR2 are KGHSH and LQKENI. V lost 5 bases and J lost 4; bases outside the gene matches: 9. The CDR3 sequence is CASSSLGGGRETQYF. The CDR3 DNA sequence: TGTGCCAGCTCATCCCTCGGCGGGGGGAGAGAGACCCAGTACTTC.

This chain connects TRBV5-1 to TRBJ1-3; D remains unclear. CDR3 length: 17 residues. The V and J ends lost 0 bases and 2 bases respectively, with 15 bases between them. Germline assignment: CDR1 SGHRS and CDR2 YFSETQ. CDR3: CASSLAPGEATGNTIYF. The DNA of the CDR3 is TGCGCCAGCAGCTTGGCCCCGGGAGAAGCCACTGGAAACACCATATATTTT. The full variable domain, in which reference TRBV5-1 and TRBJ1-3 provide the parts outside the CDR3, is KAGVTQTPRYLIKTRGQQVTLSCSPISGHRSVSWYQQTPGQGLQFLFEYFSETQRNKGNFPGRFSGRQFSNSRSEMNVSTLELGDSALYLCASSLAPGEATGNTIYFGEGSWLTVV.

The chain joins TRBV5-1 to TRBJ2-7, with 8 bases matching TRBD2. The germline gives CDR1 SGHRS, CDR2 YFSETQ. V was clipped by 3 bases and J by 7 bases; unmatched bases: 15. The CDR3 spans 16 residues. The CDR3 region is CASSSPVVGPGGEQYF. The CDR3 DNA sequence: TGCGCCAGCAGCTCTCCCGTGGTGGGCCCGGGGGGGGAGCAGTACTTC.

The CDR3 loop reads CASSPGPSGQYEQYF. DNA of the CDR3: TGTGCCAGCTCACCTGGGCCGAGCGGTCAATACGAGCAGTACTTC. The genes are TRBV18 and TRBJ2-7; TRBD2 is a possible D gene (5 bases). V was cut by 3 bases and J by 4 bases, with 16 bases left in between. CDR1 KGHSH and CDR2 LQKENI come from the germline V gene. The CDR3 covers 15 residues. The full variable domain, rest sourced from reference TRBV18 and TRBJ2-7, is NAGVMQNPRHLVRRRGQEARLRCSPMKGHSHVYWYRQLPEEGLKFMVYLQKENIIDESGMPKERFSAEFPKEGPSILRIQQVVRGDSAAYFCASSPGPSGQYEQYFGPGTRLTVT.

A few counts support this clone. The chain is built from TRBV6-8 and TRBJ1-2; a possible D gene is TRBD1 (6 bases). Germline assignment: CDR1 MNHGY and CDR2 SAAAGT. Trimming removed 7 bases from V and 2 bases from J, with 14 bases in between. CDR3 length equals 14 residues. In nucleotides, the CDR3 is TGTGCCAGCACCTCCGAGGGGGGAAACTATGGCTACACCTTC. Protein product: CASTSEGGNYGYTF.

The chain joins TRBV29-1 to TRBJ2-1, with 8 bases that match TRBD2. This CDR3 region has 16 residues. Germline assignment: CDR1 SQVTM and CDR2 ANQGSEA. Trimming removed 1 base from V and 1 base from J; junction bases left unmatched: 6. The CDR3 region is CSVEAPQRESYNEQFF. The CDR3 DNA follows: TGCAGCGTTGAAGCCCCCCAGCGGGAGTCCTACAATGAGCAGTTCTTC.

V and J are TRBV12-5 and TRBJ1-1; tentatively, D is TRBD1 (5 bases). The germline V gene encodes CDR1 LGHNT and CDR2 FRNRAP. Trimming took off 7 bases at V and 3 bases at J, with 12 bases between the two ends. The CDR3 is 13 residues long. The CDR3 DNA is TGTGCTAGTGCCCGGGACGGAGACACTGAAGCTTTCTTT. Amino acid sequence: CASARDGDTEAFF. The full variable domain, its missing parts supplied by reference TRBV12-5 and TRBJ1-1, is DARVTQTPRHKVTEMGQEVTMRCQPILGHNTVFWYRQTMMQGLELLAYFRNRAPLDDSGMPKDRFSAEMPDATLATLKIQPSEPRDSAVYFCASARDGDTEAFFGQGTRLTVV.

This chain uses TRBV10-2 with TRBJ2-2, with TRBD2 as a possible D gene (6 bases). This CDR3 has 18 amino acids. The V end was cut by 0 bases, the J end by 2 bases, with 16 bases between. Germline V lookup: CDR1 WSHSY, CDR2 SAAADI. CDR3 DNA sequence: TGCGCCAGCAGTGAGTCGTATCCCGGAGGGGCCAACACCGGGGAGCTGTTTTTT. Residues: CASSESYPGGANTGELFF.

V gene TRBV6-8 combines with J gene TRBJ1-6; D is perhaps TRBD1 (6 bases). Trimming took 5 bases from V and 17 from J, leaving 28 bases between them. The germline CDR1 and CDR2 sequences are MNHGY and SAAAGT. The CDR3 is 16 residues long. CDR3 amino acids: CASSKGGGQSRPRFHF. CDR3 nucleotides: TGTGCCAGCAGTAAAGGGGGGGGCCAGTCGCGACCTAGATTCCACTTT.

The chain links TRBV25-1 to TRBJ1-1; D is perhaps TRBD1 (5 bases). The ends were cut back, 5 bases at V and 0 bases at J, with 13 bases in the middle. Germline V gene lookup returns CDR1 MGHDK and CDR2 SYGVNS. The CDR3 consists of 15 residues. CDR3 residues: CASSPAGPMNTEAFF. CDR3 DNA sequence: TGTGCCAGCAGTCCGGCGGGGCCTATGAACACTGAAGCTTTCTTT.

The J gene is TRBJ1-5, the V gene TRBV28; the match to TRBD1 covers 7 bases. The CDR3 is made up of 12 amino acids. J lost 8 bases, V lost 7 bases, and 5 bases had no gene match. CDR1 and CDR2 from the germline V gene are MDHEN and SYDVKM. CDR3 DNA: TGTGCCAGCAAACAGGGGCAAAAGCCCCAGCATTTT. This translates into CASKQGQKPQHF. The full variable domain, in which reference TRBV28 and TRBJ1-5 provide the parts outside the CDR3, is DVKVTQSSRYLVKRTGEKVFLECVQDMDHENMFWYRQDPGLGLRLIYFSYDVKMKEKGDIPEGYSVSREKKERFSLILESASTNQTSMYLCASKQGQKPQHFGDGTRLSIL.